Following are 22 T cell receptor beta chains from one sample sequenced in a study of shared clonotypes between healthy human individuals. The assay was immunoSEQ multiplex PCR, and TCRdb's table has in-frame clones only and misses some. The data contain about 470,000 clones, more than 75% of them singletons. The sample consisted of PBMCs. These receptors originate from a woman aged 40 to 49 in good health. Some clones in this sample may be carry-over from other donors' samples.

The J gene is TRBJ2-7, the V gene TRBV28; no definite D call. Deletions cut 2 bases from V and 5 bases from J, with 7 bases between. The germline V gene has CDR1 MDHEN and CDR2 SYDVKM. This CDR3 is built from 12 residues. Here the CDR3 reads CASSLLEHEQYF. The CDR3 bases are TGTGCCAGCAGTTTACTAGAACACGAGCAGTACTTC.

This clone was observed once. The chain employs TRBV7-7 and TRBJ2-5; TRBD2 aligns across 7 bases. The junction had 12 bases not matched to a gene; V was cut back by 5 bases and J by 3 bases. This CDR3 is 16 amino acids long. Germline CDR1 is SSHAT and CDR2 is FNYEAQ (reference sequence). The chain's CDR3 is CASSPRLALGEETQYF. In nucleotides, the CDR3 is TGTGCCAGCAGCCCTAGACTAGCCCTTGGGGAAGAGACCCAGTACTTC.

J is TRBJ1-2 and V is TRBV6-1; TRBD1 aligns across 8 bases. CDR1 is MNHNS and CDR2 is SASEGT in the germline V gene. The CDR3 contains 15 residues. With 4 bases clipped from V and 8 bases from J, the junction kept 12 bases outside the gene matches. CDR3 coding DNA: TGTGCCAGCAGTGCCCTCCGACAGGGGTCGGGAGGCTACACCTTC. It yields the protein CASSALRQGSGGYTF.

This chain uses TRBV28 with TRBJ1-1; a weak D match, TRBD1 (5 bases). V was trimmed by 7 bases and J by 6 bases, leaving 18 bases between them. This CDR3 spans 14 amino acids. Per the germline V gene, CDR1 is MDHEN and CDR2 is SYDVKM. The chain's CDR3 is CASMVSGDLPEAFF. The DNA for the CDR3 is TGTGCCAGCATGGTTAGCGGGGACTTGCCTGAAGCTTTCTTT.

The chain has TRBV28 and TRBJ2-7; D perhaps matches TRBD2 (5 bases). V shed 5 bases and J shed 0 bases, with 14 bases lying between them. The CDR3 totals 15 residues. CDR1 is MDHEN, CDR2 SYDVKM, per germline. CDR3 loop: CASSMDSRSSYEQYF. DNA of the CDR3: TGTGCCAGCAGTATGGACTCTAGGAGCTCCTACGAGCAGTACTTC.

The rearrangement joins TRBV30 to TRBJ2-5; D unclear. The CDR3 runs to 13 residues. V gave up 0 bases and J gave up 5 bases, with 10 bases separating them. The germline V gene encodes CDR1 GTSNPN and CDR2 SVGIG (reference sequence). CDR3 coding DNA: TGTGCCTGGAGTGTACGTCTAGATGAGACCCAGTACTTC. Translating gives CAWSVRLDETQYF.

The chain is built from TRBV7-6 and TRBJ2-7; D perhaps matches TRBD2 (6 bases). CDR1 is SGHVS, CDR2 FNYEAQ, per germline. The CDR3 contains 14 residues. V was shortened by 1 base and J by 3 bases, with 10 bases between the two germline ends. The chain's CDR3 is CASSLEAGYYEQYF. The CDR3 region has the DNA TGTGCCAGCAGCTTAGAGGCGGGGTACTACGAGCAGTACTTC.

V usage is TRBV9 and J usage is TRBJ1-3, with D perhaps TRBD1 (6 bases). V was clipped by 4 bases and J by 4 bases, with 12 bases between them. CDR3 length: 14 residues. Germline V gives CDR1 SGDLS, CDR2 YYNGEE. In nucleotides, the CDR3 is TGTGCCAGCAGCCCAGGGGATGGAGGAAACACCATATATTTT. As protein: CASSPGDGGNTIYF.

The chain links TRBV2 to TRBJ1-1; D ambiguous. This CDR3 is 12 amino acids long. CDR1 SNHLY and CDR2 FYNNEI come from the germline V gene. With 7 bases removed from V and 4 bases from J, the gap between germline ends came to 10 bases. CDR3 protein: CASTKEVTEAFF. The CDR3 coding sequence is TGTGCCAGCACAAAGGAGGTCACTGAAGCTTTCTTT.

The chain has TRBV28 and TRBJ2-5; possible D gene TRBD1, 5 bases. This CDR3 comprises 15 residues. Deletions cut 4 bases from V and 1 base from J, with 13 bases between. The germline V gene has CDR1 MDHEN and CDR2 SYDVKM. The CDR3 spells CASSSTQDFQETQYF. The DNA of the CDR3 is TGTGCCAGCAGTTCTACACAGGATTTCCAAGAGACCCAGTACTTC.

The chain uses TRBV6-4 and TRBJ2-3, with TRBD2 matching over 8 bases. This CDR3 comprises 15 residues. After removal of 2 bases from V and 3 bases from J, the junction contained 4 bases not matched to a gene. Germline CDR1 is MRHNA and CDR2 is SNTAGT. The CDR3 nucleotides read TGTGCCAGCAGTGACGGGACTAGTCAAACAGATACGCAGTATTTT. Translated, it gives CASSDGTSQTDTQYF.

The V gene is TRBV18, the J gene TRBJ2-5, with 10 nucleotides matching TRBD2. Trimming at V came to 3 bases and at J to 5 bases, leaving 9 bases not matched to a gene. CDR1 KGHSH and CDR2 LQKENI come from the germline V gene. The CDR3 sequence is 16 residues long. CDR3 loop: CASSPLLAGAGETQYF. As DNA, the CDR3 is TGTGCCAGCTCACCGTTGCTAGCGGGAGCTGGGGAGACCCAGTACTTC.

This clone was seen once. J is TRBJ2-1 and V is TRBV2; no clear D. CDR3 length: 15 residues. CDR1 is SNHLY and CDR2 is FYNNEI in the germline V gene. The V end lost 5 bases, the J end lost 0 bases, and 11 bases lay between the germline ends. The CDR3 sequence: CASSLWADSYNEQFF. The CDR3, as DNA: TGTGCCAGCAGTCTTTGGGCTGACTCCTACAATGAGCAGTTCTTC.

J is TRBJ2-1 and V is TRBV4-1; TRBD2 agrees at 8 bases. The germline CDR1 and CDR2 sequences are MGHRA and YSYEKL. The CDR3 is 18 residues long. V lost 0 bases to trimming and J lost 0 bases; unmatched junction nucleotides: 7. The CDR3 DNA sequence: TGCGCCAGCAGCCAAGATCCGACTAGCGCAAACTCCTACAATGAGCAGTTCTTC. This codes for CASSQDPTSANSYNEQFF.

This clone showed up many times. The chain uses TRBV25-1 and TRBJ2-1; tentatively, D is TRBD1 (6 bases). Germline CDR1 and CDR2: MGHDK and SYGVNS. The CDR3 loop spans 15 amino acids. The germline V and J ends were trimmed by 1 base and 7 bases, with 14 bases remaining between them. CDR3 amino acids: CASSESEPGTNEQFF. The DNA of the CDR3 is TGTGCCAGCAGTGAATCTGAGCCCGGGACAAATGAGCAGTTCTTC. Using reference TRBV25-1 and TRBJ2-1 for the parts outside the CDR3, the full variable domain is EADIYQTPRYLVIGTGKKITLECSQTMGHDKMYWYQQDPGMELHLIHYSYGVNSTEKGDLSSESTVSRIRTEHFPLTLESARPSHTSQYLCASSESEPGTNEQFFGPGTRLTVL.

CDR3 in DNA: TGCGCCAGCAGCTTGACCGCCTTTACAGCCAACACTGAAGCTTTCTTT. Protein: CASSLTAFTANTEAFF. The chain recombines TRBV5-1 with TRBJ1-1; D is undetermined. This CDR3 has 16 amino acids. CDR1 is SGHRS and CDR2 is YFSETQ in the germline V gene. The V and J ends lost 1 base and 2 bases respectively, with 15 bases between them.

The V and J genes are TRBV30 and TRBJ2-7; 7 positions agree with TRBD1. This CDR3 region has 14 residues. Germline CDR1 is GTSNPN and CDR2 is SVGIG (reference sequence). V dropped 0 bases and J dropped 2; count of bases not matched to a gene: 4. The CDR3 protein is CAWSVRQGAYEQYF. CDR3 DNA sequence: TGTGCCTGGAGTGTACGACAGGGAGCCTACGAGCAGTACTTC.

This clone has just one count. The chain links TRBV10-3 to TRBJ2-7; D not certain. CDR3 length equals 12 residues. Germline values: CDR1 ENHRY, CDR2 SYGVKD. V shed 10 bases and J shed 0 bases, with 10 bases lying between them. CDR3 protein: CASSPDSYEQYF. In DNA form, the CDR3 reads TGTGCCAGCAGCCCAGACTCCTACGAGCAGTACTTC.

This clone was detected only a few times. V usage is TRBV5-1 and J usage is TRBJ2-1, with 10 positions matching TRBD2. With 0 bases clipped from V and 2 bases from J, the junction kept 2 bases outside the gene matches. Germline CDR1 SGHRS, CDR2 YFSETQ. The CDR3 consists of 16 residues. Here the CDR3 reads CASSLGAGGAYNEQFF. For the CDR3, the DNA is TGCGCCAGCAGCTTGGGAGCGGGAGGGGCCTACAATGAGCAGTTCTTC.

V is TRBV30 and J is TRBJ1-6; 10 bases are a match to TRBD1. The trim removed 4 bases at V and 7 bases at J, leaving 7 bases unmatched. CDR3 length: 15 amino acids. The germline gives CDR1 GTSNPN, CDR2 SVGIG (reference sequence). The CDR3 reads CAWNRDRGKNSPLHF. The CDR3 region has the DNA TGTGCCTGGAACCGGGACAGGGGAAAAAATTCACCCCTCCACTTT.

The rearrangement uses TRBV5-1 and TRBJ2-7, with TRBD1 identical over 8 bases. This CDR3 contains 17 residues. CDR1 is SGHRS and CDR2 is YFSETQ in the germline V gene. Germline trimming cut 0 bases from V and 0 bases from J; bases unmatched to any gene: 8. The CDR3 is CASSLGSPGGVSYEQYF. In nucleotides, the CDR3 is TGCGCCAGCAGCTTGGGGTCCCCAGGGGGCGTCTCCTACGAGCAGTACTTC. Full variable domain (missing parts from reference TRBV5-1 and TRBJ2-7): KAGVTQTPRYLIKTRGQQVTLSCSPISGHRSVSWYQQTPGQGLQFLFEYFSETQRNKGNFPGRFSGRQFSNSRSEMNVSTLELGDSALYLCASSLGSPGGVSYEQYFGPGTRLTVT.

This clone has more than one count but fewer than ten. V and J are TRBV6-4 and TRBJ2-2, with 10 bases aligning to TRBD1. This CDR3 region has 14 residues. V dropped 10 bases and J dropped 5; count of bases not matched to a gene: 7. Germline V gene data show CDR1 as MRHNA and CDR2 as SNTAGT. CDR3 protein: CANSGQGGTGELFF. The DNA of the CDR3 is TGTGCCAACTCCGGACAGGGGGGGACCGGGGAGCTGTTTTTT.